This TCR beta chain was captured in a study of T-cell reconstitution after alpha-beta-depleted transplantation in children. Unique molecular identifiers were used in preparing the TCRbeta library. One entry per CDR3 protein results from TCRdb running MiXCR on the PCR reads. The table lists around 450,000 distinct CDR3 sequences, roughly a tenth of them singletons. This clonotype was detected many times. The antigen remains undetermined. Study observations and caveats: T-cell counts and diversity at one year post-transplant came mainly from newly produced T cells. Reports say that about two months after transplant, the alpha-beta T cells came out of several hundred graft clones that had expanded.

This receptor was taken from a child aged 2-15 years with inherited bone marrow failure, due to receive a stem cell transplant. This specimen was PBMCs, taken before TCRalphabeta/CD19-depleted stem cell transplant.

The CDR3 DNA reads TGTGCCAGCAGCGTGGGCAATACGCAGTATTTT. This codes for CASSVGNTQYF. This chain uses TRBV7-8 with TRBJ2-3; D is unresolved. The length of the CDR3 is 11 residues. CDR1 is SGHVS and CDR2 is FQNEAQ in the germline V gene. V dropped 5 bases and J dropped 7 bases, with 7 bases sitting between them.